Below, 27 T cell receptor beta chains from the same sample are listed, as sequenced in a study of OX40 agonist ivuxolimab in advanced cancers. Method: immunoSEQ multiplex PCR; TCRdb's copy keeps in-frame clones and lacks some. The table has over 45,000 clones, approximately 80% seen once; the top ten hold around 4.5%. The sample in question was CD4+ or CD8+ T cells sorted from blood, obtained in a trial of the OX40 agonist ivuxolimab. All receptors come from an adult with an advanced solid tumor such as melanoma, head and neck, liver or kidney cancer.

V usage is TRBV9 and J usage is TRBJ1-3; perhaps TRBD1 as D (6 bases). The CDR3 sequence is 15 residues long. V was clipped by 4 bases and J by 1 base, with 12 bases between them. Germline CDR1 reads SGDLS; CDR2 reads YYNGEE. The CDR3 here is CASSTLGQSGNTIYF. Here the CDR3 DNA reads TGTGCCAGCAGCACCTTGGGACAATCTGGAAACACCATATATTTT.

V and J are TRBV18 and TRBJ1-5; unclear D gene. Germline V lookup: CDR1 KGHSH, CDR2 LQKENI. CDR3 length: 13 amino acids. The V end was cut by 3 bases, the J end by 5 bases, with 8 bases between. The CDR3 DNA reads TGTGCCAGCTCACCCACTAACGATCAGCCCCAGCATTTT. Its protein is CASSPTNDQPQHF.

This chain uses TRBV10-2 with TRBJ1-2; D possibly corresponds to TRBD1 (6 bases). Trimming took off 7 bases at V and 0 bases at J, with 15 bases between the two ends. There are 15 residues in the CDR3. Germline V gives CDR1 WSHSY, CDR2 SAAADI. CDR3 sequence reads: CASTITGPANYGYTF. The CDR3 nucleotides read TGCGCCAGCACCATAACAGGGCCCGCTAACTATGGCTACACCTTC.

The chain is built from TRBV10-3 and TRBJ2-7; a possible D gene is TRBD2 (6 bases). Trimming took 11 bases from V and 4 from J, leaving 9 bases between them. Germline assignment: CDR1 ENHRY and CDR2 SYGVKD. This CDR3 spans 10 amino acids. Here the CDR3 DNA reads TGTGCCTCGGGAGAATACGAGCAGTACTTC. Its translation: CASGEYEQYF.

This chain connects TRBV6-5 to TRBJ2-1; tentative D call: TRBD1 (5 bases). V was cut by 0 bases and J by 3 bases, with 9 bases left in between. The CDR3 totals 15 residues. The V gene's germline CDR1 is MNHEY and CDR2 SVGAGI. This CDR3 is CASSYSGARYNEQFF. In DNA, the CDR3 is TGTGCCAGCAGTTACTCAGGGGCGCGCTACAATGAGCAGTTCTTC.

The chain joins TRBV7-2 to TRBJ2-5, with D unclear. Germline CDR1 and CDR2: SGHTA and FQGNSA. V gave up 5 bases and J gave up 2 bases, with 12 bases separating them. The CDR3 consists of 14 residues. CDR3 residues: CASSQRPVQETQYF. The CDR3 bases are TGTGCCAGCAGCCAACGTCCGGTGCAAGAGACCCAGTACTTC.

The chain recombines TRBV7-9 with TRBJ2-5; 7 nucleotides align to TRBD1. In germline, CDR1 is SEHNR, CDR2 FQNEAQ (reference sequence). This CDR3 comprises 14 residues. After removal of 6 bases from V and 2 bases from J, the junction contained 6 bases not matched to a gene. The CDR3 DNA sequence: TGTGCCAGCAGTTTCCCGGGACAGCAAGAGACCCAGTACTTC. It specifies CASSFPGQQETQYF.

DNA of the CDR3: TGTGCCAGTACCTTCAGGGTTTCACCCCTCCACTTT. Residues: CASTFRVSPLHF. The genes are TRBV19 and TRBJ1-6, with D possibly matching TRBD1 (5 bases). V lost 7 bases, J lost 9 bases, and 10 bases lay in between. Germline V gene data show CDR1 as LNHDA and CDR2 as SQIVND (reference sequence). This CDR3 is built from 12 residues.

The V and J genes are TRBV19 and TRBJ2-1, with TRBD2 as a possible D gene (6 bases). V dropped 4 bases and J dropped 5 bases, with 18 bases sitting between them. The CDR3 is made up of 16 amino acids. The germline V gene encodes CDR1 LNHDA and CDR2 SQIVND (reference sequence). CDR3 in amino acids: CASSRGRGTSDNEQFF. In DNA form, the CDR3 reads TGTGCCAGTAGTAGGGGTCGCGGGACCTCTGACAATGAGCAGTTCTTC. The full variable domain, rest sourced from reference TRBV19 and TRBJ2-1, is DGGITQSPKYLFRKEGQNVTLSCEQNLNHDAMYWYRQDPGQGLRLIYYSQIVNDFQKGDIAEGYSVSREKKESFPLTVTSAQKNPTAFYLCASSRGRGTSDNEQFFGPGTRLTVL.

The chain combines TRBV10-1 with TRBJ2-2; D remains ambiguous. The germline V and J ends were trimmed by 2 bases and 6 bases, with 10 bases remaining between them. Germline CDR1 and CDR2: WNHNN and SYGVQD (reference sequence). The CDR3 runs to 14 residues. CDR3 sequence (DNA): TGCGCCAGCAGTGAGCCCCGAGGTCCCGGGGAGCTGTTTTTT. Its translation is CASSEPRGPGELFF.

This clone was seen a single time. The chain couples TRBV28 to TRBJ1-1, with TRBD1 as a possible D gene (5 bases). The ends were cut back, 7 bases at V and 5 bases at J, with 17 bases in the middle. This CDR3 has 14 residues. Germline V lookup: CDR1 MDHEN, CDR2 SYDVKM. CDR3 loop: CASTARQGRTEAFF. CDR3 coding DNA: TGTGCCAGCACCGCGCGGCAGGGCAGGACTGAAGCTTTCTTT.

V usage is TRBV6-5 and J usage is TRBJ1-6, with D hard to call. The germline V and J ends were trimmed by 6 bases and 5 bases, with 14 bases remaining between them. This CDR3 contains 15 residues. Germline V CDR1 and CDR2: MNHEY, SVGAGI. Here the CDR3 DNA reads TGTGCCAGCAGCTCTGGATGGGGAGATAATTCACCCCTCCACTTT. It encodes CASSSGWGDNSPLHF.

The chain joins TRBV19 to TRBJ2-4; no definite D call. The V gene's germline CDR1 is LNHDA and CDR2 SQIVND (reference sequence). This CDR3 is built from 17 residues. V lost 4 bases, J lost 0 bases, and 16 bases lay in between. In nucleotides, the CDR3 is TGTGCCAGTAGTACCCCAAACCTTTTGGGAGCCAAAAACATTCAGTACTTC. It yields the protein CASSTPNLLGAKNIQYF.

The rearrangement uses TRBV12-5 and TRBJ2-3; weak D call: TRBD1 (5 bases). The CDR3 contains 14 residues. CDR1 is LGHNT, CDR2 FRNRAP, per germline. V gave up 1 base and J gave up 4 bases, with 9 bases separating them. CDR3 DNA: TGTGCTAGTGGTTTGGGACAGCAGGCAGATACGCAGTATTTT. This sequence encodes CASGLGQQADTQYF.

This clone came up a few times. The chain is built from TRBV6-6 and TRBJ2-2, with 9 bases matching TRBD1. The CDR3 extends over 16 amino acids. Germline trimming cut 11 bases from V and 7 bases from J; bases unmatched to any gene: 17. Germline V gene sequence: CDR1 MNHNY, CDR2 SVGAGI (reference sequence). CDR3: CAGSPWRTGVVGELFF. The CDR3 coding sequence is TGTGCCGGCTCACCTTGGCGGACAGGGGTGGTCGGGGAGCTGTTTTTT.

The rearrangement uses TRBV11-3 and TRBJ2-3; D not resolved. In germline, CDR1 is SGHNT, CDR2 YENEEA. CDR3 length equals 12 residues. The V and J ends lost 4 bases and 6 bases respectively, with 8 bases between them. The CDR3 spells CASSSSRDTQYF. CDR3 DNA sequence: TGTGCCAGCAGCTCGAGTCGTGATACGCAGTATTTT.

This chain connects TRBV9 to TRBJ2-1, with TRBD2 matching over 8 bases. CDR3 size: 15 residues. The germline CDR1 and CDR2 sequences are SGDLS and YYNGEE. V was pared by 4 bases and J by 0 bases, with 3 bases of the junction left unmatched. CDR3 in amino acids: CASSTTSGSYNEQFF. Here the CDR3 DNA reads TGTGCCAGCAGCACTACTAGCGGCTCCTACAATGAGCAGTTCTTC.

The chain carries TRBV19 and TRBJ2-1, with D maybe TRBD2 (5 bases). Germline V gene sequence: CDR1 LNHDA, CDR2 SQIVND (reference sequence). Trimming cost V 7 bases and J 9 bases, with 22 bases left between them. The CDR3 contains 15 residues. The CDR3 spells CASIDGIRPSGEQFF. The CDR3 DNA reads as TGTGCCAGTATTGACGGGATACGTCCCTCAGGTGAGCAGTTCTTC.

V is TRBV7-2 and J is TRBJ1-1, with no clear D. V was shortened by 5 bases and J by 6 bases, with 16 bases between the two germline ends. The CDR3 covers 14 residues. In germline, CDR1 is SGHTA, CDR2 FQGNSA. This CDR3 reads CASSPDGGKAEAFF. CDR3 sequence (DNA): TGTGCCAGCAGCCCGGACGGAGGTAAGGCTGAAGCTTTCTTT. Variable domain in full (rest from reference TRBV7-2 and TRBJ1-1): GAGVSQSPSNKVTEKGKDVELRCDPISGHTALYWYRQSLGQGLEFLIYFQGNSAPDKSGLPSDRFSAERTGGSVSTLTIQRTQQEDSAVYLCASSPDGGKAEAFFGQGTRLTVV.

This clone was picked up one time. This chain joins TRBV27 and TRBJ2-5, with TRBD2 as a possible D gene (6 bases). TRBJ2-7 explains the end of the DNA better; the J call may be wrong. Germline loops: CDR1 MNHEY, CDR2 SMNVEV (reference sequence). This CDR3 is 15 amino acids long. CDR3 sequence: CASSFSLGGSYEQYF. In DNA, the CDR3 is TGTGCCAGCAGTTTTTCTTTGGGGGGTTCCTACGAGCAGTACTTC.

This chain connects TRBV6-5 to TRBJ1-2; 7 positions match TRBD1. V lost 4 bases to trimming and J lost 7 bases; unmatched junction nucleotides: 9. CDR3 size: 14 residues. From germline, CDR1 is MNHEY and CDR2 SVGAGI. The CDR3 nucleotides read TGTGCCAGCAGTTCCGGACAGGAGGGGGGTGGCTACACCTTC. It encodes CASSSGQEGGGYTF.

This chain links TRBV29-1 with TRBJ1-2; 7 bases are a match to TRBD1. V trimming: 8 bases; J trimming: 7 bases; junction bases outside the gene matches: 10. The CDR3 runs 12 residues. Germline values: CDR1 SQVTM, CDR2 ANQGSEA. DNA of the CDR3: TGCAGCACATTGACAGGGTGGGGTGGCTACACCTTC. This encodes CSTLTGWGGYTF.

The V gene is TRBV28, the J gene TRBJ1-1; D is ambiguous. The CDR3 sequence is 16 residues long. Trimming stripped 6 bases from V and 1 base from J, with 18 bases between. Germline assignment: CDR1 MDHEN and CDR2 SYDVKM. The CDR3 protein is CASRARVRTSNTEAFF. CDR3 DNA sequence: TGTGCCAGCAGAGCCCGAGTGCGGACGTCGAACACTGAAGCTTTCTTT.

This clone was detected once. The chain links TRBV6-5 to TRBJ1-5; D is undetermined. Looked up from germline, CDR1 is MNHEY and CDR2 is SVGAGI. CDR3 length: 12 residues. Trimming removed 5 bases at V and 7 bases at J, with 9 bases between. The CDR3, as DNA: TGTGCCAGCAGTCGATACGAGCAGCCCCAGCATTTT. Protein sequence: CASSRYEQPQHF.

This clone showed up just a few times. The chain links TRBV19 to TRBJ2-7; 9 bases fit TRBD1. Germline-derived CDR1 and CDR2 are LNHDA and SQIVND (reference sequence). With 6 bases clipped from V and 4 bases from J, the junction kept 16 bases outside the gene matches. The length of the CDR3 is 17 residues. The CDR3 sequence is CASSRLIPGQGVYEQYF. The CDR3 DNA is TGTGCCAGTAGCCGACTTATCCCGGGACAGGGTGTATACGAGCAGTACTTC.

This chain joins TRBV5-4 and TRBJ2-2, with TRBD2 matching over 16 bases. CDR1 is SGHNT, CDR2 YYREEE, per germline (reference sequence). This CDR3 has 16 amino acids. The J segment lost 6 bases and the V segment lost 3 bases, leaving 2 bases of the junction unmatched. CDR3 amino acids: CASSWGLAGGPGELFF. In DNA form, the CDR3 reads TGTGCCAGCAGCTGGGGACTAGCGGGAGGGCCCGGGGAGCTGTTTTTT.

V gene TRBV5-5 combines with J gene TRBJ2-1; 7 nucleotides align to TRBD1. The CDR3 loop spans 12 amino acids. With V trimmed by 1 base and J by 14 bases, 6 bases remained unmatched. Germline-derived CDR1 and CDR2 are SGHKS and YYEKEE (reference sequence). Here the CDR3 reads CASSLTTGAKFF. In nucleotides, the CDR3 is TGTGCCAGCAGCTTGACTACAGGGGCCAAGTTCTTC. The full variable domain, rest sourced from reference TRBV5-5 and TRBJ2-1, is DAGVTQSPTHLIKTRGQQVTLRCSPISGHKSVSWYQQVLGQGPQFIFQYYEKEERGRGNFPDRFSARQFPNYSSELNVNALLLGDSALYLCASSLTTGAKFFGPGTRLTVL.